The clone carrying this T cell receptor (beta chain) has only one observation. Its antigen is not known. Second-dose intervals near 4 or 12 weeks were combined. The data were obtained in a study of T cell responses to AZD1222 COVID-19 vaccine. Study-wide results and caveats: Targets within unmutated variant regions were reportedly found for nearly half of spike-specific TCRs.

The CDR3 loop spans 15 amino acids. Trimming cost V 4 bases and J 8 bases; bases outside gene matches: 6. Germline CDR1 reads SGHNT; CDR2 reads YYREEE (reference sequence). TCRdb keeps only in-frame clones here, not all; method: immunoSEQ multiplex PCR. The sample lists tens of thousands of clones, approximately 90% occurring once. Source: peripheral blood, taken 28 days after the second AZD1222 dose. The gene calls are TRBV5-4 and TRBJ2-1; 13 bases are shared with TRBD2. The receptor comes from an adult who received the AZD1222 COVID-19 vaccine. The CDR3 sequence is CASSATSGGADEQFF. CDR3 in DNA: TGTGCCAGCAGCGCCACTAGCGGGGGGGCCGATGAGCAGTTCTTC. The variable domain in full, with the rest retrieved from reference TRBV5-4 and TRBJ2-1, is ETGVTQSPTHLIKTRGQQVTLRCSSQSGHNTVSWYQQALGQGPQFIFQYYREEENGRGNFPPRFSGLQFPNYSSELNVNALELDDSALYLCASSATSGGADEQFFGPGTRLTVL.